A single sample gave rise to the 8 T cell receptor beta chains below, sequenced in a study of T cell responses to AZD1222 COVID-19 vaccine. Method: immunoSEQ multiplex PCR; TCRdb's copy keeps in-frame clones and lacks some. The sample shows 40,000 to 55,000 clones, around 80% of them seen only once. Sequenced material: peripheral blood, taken on day 0 of AZD1222 vaccination. These receptors came from an adult in good health.

CDR3 loop: CASRDAIYEQYF. For the CDR3, the DNA is TGTGCCAGCAGGGACGCTATATACGAGCAGTACTTC. This chain connects TRBV28 to TRBJ2-7; D is undetermined. V was cut by 6 bases and J by 4 bases, with 10 bases left in between. This CDR3 contains 12 residues. The germline gives CDR1 MDHEN, CDR2 SYDVKM.

This rearrangement joins TRBV6-5 to TRBJ1-1; 7 positions match TRBD1. This CDR3 is 15 amino acids long. Germline CDR1 MNHEY, CDR2 SVGAGI. V dropped 3 bases and J dropped 8; count of bases not matched to a gene: 12. CDR3 sequence (DNA): TGTGCCAGCAGTTATTGGTCGGAGGAGGGACAGGAAGCTTTCTTT. Translating gives CASSYWSEEGQEAFF.

This rearrangement joins TRBV29-1 to TRBJ2-3, with 10 bases that match TRBD2. Germline assignment: CDR1 SQVTM and CDR2 ANQGSEA. The CDR3 contains 16 residues. Trimming took 3 bases from V and 5 from J; bases not matched to a gene: 11. Written as DNA, the CDR3 is TGCAGCGTTGACCCCTTTAGCGGGGGGCAACAAGATACGCAGTATTTT. Its translation is CSVDPFSGGQQDTQYF.

The rearrangement joins TRBV7-3 to TRBJ2-1; tentatively, D is TRBD1 or TRBD2 (6 bases each). V lost 1 base to trimming and J lost 5 bases, with 18 bases between them. The CDR3 is 17 amino acids. Germline V gives CDR1 SGHTA, CDR2 FQGTGA. The CDR3 region has the DNA TGTGCCAGCAGCTTAAGTGGGGGGCCCCTATGGCACAATGAGCAGTTCTTC. Protein sequence: CASSLSGGPLWHNEQFF.

The V call is TRBV19, the J call TRBJ1-2; unclear D gene. Per germline, CDR1 LNHDA and CDR2 SQIVND (reference sequence). The CDR3 contains 15 residues. Trimming shortened V by 5 bases and J by 8 bases, and 21 bases separated the two germline ends. The CDR3 DNA reads TGTGCCAGTAGTCCTCCGGGGAGGGTGCTTGGGGGCTACACCTTC. This codes for CASSPPGRVLGGYTF.

A single count supports this clone. This chain connects TRBV6-2 or TRBV6-3 to TRBJ1-1; possibly TRBD1 for D (6 bases). This CDR3 spans 14 amino acids. The V gene's germline CDR1 is MNHEY and CDR2 SVGEGT. Trimming cost V 5 bases and J 2 bases, with 12 bases left between them. The CDR3 region has the DNA TGTGCCAGCAGTGGAGCGGACAGCAACACTGAAGCTTTCTTT. It specifies CASSGADSNTEAFF.

This chain connects TRBV27 to TRBJ1-5, with 8 bases fitting TRBD1. Germline values: CDR1 MNHEY, CDR2 SMNVEV (reference sequence). CDR3 size: 14 residues. After removal of 0 bases from V and 9 bases from J, the junction contained 4 bases not matched to a gene. The DNA of the CDR3 is TGTGCCAGCAGTTTATCGCAGGGGGCCTGGCCCCAGCATTTT. The encoded protein is CASSLSQGAWPQHF.

The CDR3 region has the DNA TGTGCCAGCAACCCGGACAGGGGAGGTCGTCAGCCCCAGCATTTT. Residues: CASNPDRGGRQPQHF. V and J are TRBV28 and TRBJ1-5; 9 nucleotides line up with TRBD1. The trim removed 7 bases at V and 6 bases at J, leaving 10 bases unmatched. Germline loops: CDR1 MDHEN, CDR2 SYDVKM. This CDR3 is 15 amino acids long.